A selection of T cell receptor beta chains follows, all from one sample in a study of CD8 T cells in Susac syndrome. One entry per CDR3 protein, called by TCRdb with MiXCR from the immunoSEQ multiplex PCR reads. The sample gives about 150,000 distinct CDR3 sequences, around 95% of which show up once; about 0.15% is in the top ten. Material: CD8+ T cells from PBMCs. These receptors came from a human donor with multiple sclerosis. Each CDR3 is given with its conserved first and last residue. Fields, in order: V gene, clone size, D gene, J gene, CDR3 protein, CDR3 DNA. D genes are given only for firm matches. Size tells how often a clone was seen (once, few, many) or the class of an expanded clone, and some rows leave it out.

TRBV27	.	.	TRBJ2-6	CASSTGSEANVLTF	TGTGCCAGCTCAACAGGGTCTGAGGCCAACGTCCTGACTTTC
TRBV3-1	.	TRBD1	TRBJ2-7	CASSTRGTGHYEQYF	TGTGCCAGCAGCACAAGGGGGACAGGGCACTACGAGCAGTACTTC
TRBV27	few	.	TRBJ2-1	CASSLVPNNEQFF	TGTGCCAGCAGTTTAGTACCAAACAATGAGCAGTTCTTC
TRBV9	.	TRBD1	TRBJ2-2	CASSLGTADTGELFF	TGTGCCAGCAGCCTCGGGACAGCCGACACCGGGGAGCTGTTTTTT
TRBV27	.	TRBD1	TRBJ2-5	CASSPGQGGETQYF	TGTGCCAGCAGTCCAGGACAGGGCGGAGAGACCCAGTACTTC
TRBV3-1	.	.	TRBJ2-7	CASSQDRGWPEQYF	TGTGCCAGCAGCCAAGATAGAGGCTGGCCCGAGCAGTACTTC
TRBV12-3/TRBV12-4	.	.	TRBJ1-2	CASRNPAGGYTF	TGTGCCAGCAGGAACCCGGCAGGCGGCTACACCTTC
TRBV11-1	.	.	TRBJ2-1	CASSPSNPDRRSSSYNEQFF	TGTGCCAGCAGCCCCAGTAACCCAGACAGGCGATCAAGCTCCTACAATGAGCAGTTCTTC
TRBV2	.	TRBD1	TRBJ2-1	CASQSDRSSYNEQFF	TGTGCCAGCCAATCGGACAGGAGCTCCTACAATGAGCAGTTCTTC
TRBV6-5	.	.	TRBJ1-3	CASRQNRGSGNTIYF	TGTGCCAGCAGGCAAAATAGGGGCTCTGGAAACACCATATATTTT
TRBV7-9	.	.	TRBJ1-2	CASSWQEPGYTF	TGTGCCAGCAGCTGGCAGGAGCCTGGCTACACCTTC
TRBV24-1	.	TRBD2	TRBJ2-2	CATSASTSGNTGELFF	TGTGCCACCAGTGCCTCGACTAGCGGGAACACCGGGGAGCTGTTTTTT
TRBV2	.	.	TRBJ2-3	CASSEGSSSTDTQYF	TGTGCCAGCAGTGAAGGGTCATCTAGCACAGATACGCAGTATTTT
TRBV12-3/TRBV12-4	once	.	TRBJ2-3	CASGLGGLKDTQYF	TGTGCCAGCGGTCTTGGGGGGCTGAAAGATACGCAGTATTTT
TRBV20-1	.	.	TRBJ2-1	CSARVQGLVPNEQFF	TGCAGTGCGAGGGTGCAGGGGCTCGTCCCCAATGAGCAGTTCTTC
TRBV15	.	.	TRBJ2-1	CATSISNNEQFF	TGTGCCACCAGCATCTCTAACAATGAGCAGTTCTTC
TRBV7-9	.	.	TRBJ2-3	CASTPGGDTQYF	TGTGCCAGCACCCCTGGGGGCGATACGCAGTATTTT
TRBV23-1	.	.	TRBJ2-3	CASTGRLPSTDTQYF	TGCGCCAGCACCGGTAGACTTCCAAGCACAGATACGCAGTATTTT
TRBV6-5	.	.	TRBJ2-7	CASSYGVGGYEQYF	TGTGCCAGCAGTTACGGGGTAGGGGGCTACGAGCAGTACTTC
TRBV13	.	TRBD1	TRBJ1-2	CASSLGNTGEDGYTF	TGTGCCAGCAGCTTAGGCAACACAGGGGAGGATGGCTACACCTTC
TRBV7-9	once	.	TRBJ2-1	CASSSSPGHEQFF	TGTGCCAGCAGCTCATCTCCCGGGCATGAGCAGTTCTTC
TRBV11-2	.	.	TRBJ1-1	CASSLKQMNTEAFF	TGTGCCAGCAGCTTAAAACAGATGAACACTGAAGCTTTCTTT
TRBV20-1	once	.	TRBJ1-2	CSARGAEAYGYTF	TGCAGTGCTAGGGGGGCCGAAGCTTATGGCTACACCTTC
TRBV30	.	.	TRBJ2-2	CAWSVHLGRELFF	TGTGCCTGGAGTGTACACCTCGGGAGGGAGCTGTTTTTT
TRBV30	.	.	TRBJ1-1	CAWSPGRRFSTEAFF	TGTGCCTGGAGCCCCGGTCGCAGGTTTTCCACTGAAGCTTTCTTT
TRBV13	.	.	TRBJ1-1	CASSFQGVPEAFF	TGTGCCAGCAGCTTTCAAGGAGTCCCTGAAGCTTTCTTT
TRBV14	.	TRBD1	TRBJ1-1	CASSLSRTGNTEAFF	TGTGCCAGCAGCCTCTCTCGGACAGGGAACACTGAAGCTTTCTTT
TRBV15	.	.	TRBJ1-5	CATSRDDVADQPQHF	TGTGCCACCAGCAGAGATGATGTTGCGGATCAGCCCCAGCATTTT
TRBV9	.	.	TRBJ2-5	CASSVDQAGPQETQYF	TGTGCCAGCAGCGTAGATCAAGCGGGTCCTCAAGAGACCCAGTACTTC
TRBV4-1	.	TRBD1	TRBJ1-5	CASSLRTGGGQPQHF	TGCGCCAGCAGCCTAAGGACAGGGGGAGGTCAGCCCCAGCATTTT
TRBV27	once	TRBD1	TRBJ1-4	CASSRQGDEKLFF	TGTGCCAGCAGTCGACAGGGGGATGAAAAACTGTTTTTT
TRBV6-4	.	TRBD1	TRBJ2-7	CASSEKGTGGYEQYF	TGTGCCAGCAGTGAAAAAGGGACAGGGGGCTACGAGCAGTACTTC
TRBV29-1	few	.	TRBJ2-1	CSVEDPARGNYEQFF	TGTAGCGTTGAAGATCCAGCCCGGGGCAACTATGAGCAGTTCTTC
TRBV4-2	.	.	TRBJ2-1	CASSQEQFDEQFF	TGTGCCAGCAGCCAAGAGCAATTCGATGAGCAGTTCTTC
TRBV6-4	.	.	TRBJ2-3	CASSDGGATDTQYF	TGTGCCAGCAGTGACGGGGGGGCCACAGATACGCAGTATTTT
TRBV20-1	.	TRBD1	TRBJ1-3	CSARRTGREASGNTIYF	TGCAGTGCTAGAAGGACAGGGCGTGAAGCCTCTGGAAACACCATATATTTT
TRBV6-5	.	TRBD1	TRBJ1-5	CASSTTGTDQPQHF	TGTGCCAGCAGTACGACAGGGACCGATCAGCCCCAGCATTTT
TRBV27	.	TRBD1	TRBJ2-5	CASSLFSGTVQETQYF	TGTGCCAGCAGCTTATTTTCCGGGACAGTCCAAGAGACCCAGTACTTC